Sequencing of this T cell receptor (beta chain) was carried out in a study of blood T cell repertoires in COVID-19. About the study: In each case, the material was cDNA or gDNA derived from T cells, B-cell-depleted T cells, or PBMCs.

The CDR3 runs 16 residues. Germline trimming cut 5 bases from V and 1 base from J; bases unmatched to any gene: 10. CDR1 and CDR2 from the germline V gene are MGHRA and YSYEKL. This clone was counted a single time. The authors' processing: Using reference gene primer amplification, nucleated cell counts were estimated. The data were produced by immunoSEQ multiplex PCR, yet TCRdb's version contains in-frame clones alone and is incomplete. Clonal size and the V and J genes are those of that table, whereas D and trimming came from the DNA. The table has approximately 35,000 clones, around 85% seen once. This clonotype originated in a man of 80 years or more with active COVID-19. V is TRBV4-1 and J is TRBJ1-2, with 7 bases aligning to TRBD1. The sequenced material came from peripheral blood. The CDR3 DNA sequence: TGCGCCAGCAGCTCCCCAGGGGGACAGCTTAACTATGGCTACACCTTC. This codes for CASSSPGGQLNYGYTF.